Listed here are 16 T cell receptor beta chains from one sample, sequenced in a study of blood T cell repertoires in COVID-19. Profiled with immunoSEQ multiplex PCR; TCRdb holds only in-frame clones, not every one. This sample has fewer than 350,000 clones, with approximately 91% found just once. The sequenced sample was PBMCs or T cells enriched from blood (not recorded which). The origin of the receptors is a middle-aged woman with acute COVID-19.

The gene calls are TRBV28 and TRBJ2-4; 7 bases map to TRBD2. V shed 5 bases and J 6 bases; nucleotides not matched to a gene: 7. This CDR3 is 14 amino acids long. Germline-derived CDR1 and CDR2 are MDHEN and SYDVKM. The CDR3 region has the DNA TGTGCCAGCAGTCCCCACGGACTAGGAAACATTCAGTACTTC. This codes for CASSPHGLGNIQYF. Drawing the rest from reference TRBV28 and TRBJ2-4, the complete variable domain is DVKVTQSSRYLVKRTGEKVFLECVQDMDHENMFWYRQDPGLGLRLIYFSYDVKMKEKGDIPEGYSVSREKKERFSLILESASTNQTSMYLCASSPHGLGNIQYFGAGTRLSVL.

The CDR3 protein is CASSSGLASGKYNEQFF. CDR3 DNA sequence: TGTGCCAGCAGCTCCGGTCTGGCTAGCGGGAAGTACAATGAGCAGTTCTTC. The V call is TRBV7-9, the J call TRBJ2-1; 9 positions agree with TRBD2. Germline assignment: CDR1 SEHNR and CDR2 FQNEAQ (reference sequence). V gave up 4 bases and J gave up 4 bases; unmatched junction bases: 11. CDR3 length equals 17 residues.

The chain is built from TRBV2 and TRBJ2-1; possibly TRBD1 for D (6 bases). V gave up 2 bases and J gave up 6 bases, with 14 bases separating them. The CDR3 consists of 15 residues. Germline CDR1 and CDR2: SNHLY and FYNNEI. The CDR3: CASSERRQASNEQFF. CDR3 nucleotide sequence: TGTGCCAGCAGTGAACGGAGACAGGCAAGCAATGAGCAGTTCTTC.

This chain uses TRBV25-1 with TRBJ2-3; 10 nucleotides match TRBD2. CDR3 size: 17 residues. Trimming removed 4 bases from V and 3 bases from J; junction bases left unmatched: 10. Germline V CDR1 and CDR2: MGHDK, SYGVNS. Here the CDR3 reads CASSGSGRAFGTDTQYF. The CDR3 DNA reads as TGTGCCAGCAGTGGGAGCGGGAGGGCCTTTGGTACAGATACGCAGTATTTT.

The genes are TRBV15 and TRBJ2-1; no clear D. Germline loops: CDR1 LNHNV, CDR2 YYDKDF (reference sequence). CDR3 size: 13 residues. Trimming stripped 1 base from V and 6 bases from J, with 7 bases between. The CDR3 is CATSRVVSNEQFF. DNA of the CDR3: TGTGCCACCAGCAGAGTAGTGAGCAATGAGCAGTTCTTC. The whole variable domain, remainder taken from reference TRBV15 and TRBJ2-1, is DAMVIQNPRYQVTQFGKPVTLSCSQTLNHNVMYWYQQKSSQAPKLLFHYYDKDFNNEADTPDNFQSRRPNTSFCFLDIRSPGLGDTAMYLCATSRVVSNEQFFGPGTRLTVL.

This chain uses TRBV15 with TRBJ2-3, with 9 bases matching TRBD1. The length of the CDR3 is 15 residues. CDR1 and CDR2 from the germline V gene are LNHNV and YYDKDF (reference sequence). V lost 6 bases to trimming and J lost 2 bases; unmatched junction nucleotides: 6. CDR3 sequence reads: CATSGGTGHTDTQYF. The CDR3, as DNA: TGTGCCACCAGTGGCGGGACAGGGCACACAGATACGCAGTATTTT.

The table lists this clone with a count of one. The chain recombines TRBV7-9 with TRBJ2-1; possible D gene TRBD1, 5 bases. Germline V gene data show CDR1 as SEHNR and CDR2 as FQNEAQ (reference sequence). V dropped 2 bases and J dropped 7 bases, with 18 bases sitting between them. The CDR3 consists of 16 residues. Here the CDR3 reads CASSLIIGHLVNEQFF. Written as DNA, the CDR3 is TGTGCCAGCAGCTTAATCATAGGACATCTAGTAAATGAGCAGTTCTTC.

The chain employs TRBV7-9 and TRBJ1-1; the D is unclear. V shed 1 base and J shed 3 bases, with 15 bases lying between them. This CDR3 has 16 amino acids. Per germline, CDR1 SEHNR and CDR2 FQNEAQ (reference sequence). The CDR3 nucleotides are TGTGCCAGCAGCTTAGACCCGTGGGCAAAGCACACTGAAGCTTTCTTT. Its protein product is CASSLDPWAKHTEAFF.

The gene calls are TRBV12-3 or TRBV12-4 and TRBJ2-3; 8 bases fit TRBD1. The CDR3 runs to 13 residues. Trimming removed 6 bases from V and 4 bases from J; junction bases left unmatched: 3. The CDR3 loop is CASRRTGSDTQYF. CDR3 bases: TGTGCCAGCAGGAGGACAGGGTCAGATACGCAGTATTTT.

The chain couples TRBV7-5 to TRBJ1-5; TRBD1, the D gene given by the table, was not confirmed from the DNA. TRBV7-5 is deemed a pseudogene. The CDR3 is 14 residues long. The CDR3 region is CARSLASGNQPQHF. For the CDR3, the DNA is TGTGCCAGAAGCTTAGCTTCAGGGAATCAGCCCCAGCATTTT.

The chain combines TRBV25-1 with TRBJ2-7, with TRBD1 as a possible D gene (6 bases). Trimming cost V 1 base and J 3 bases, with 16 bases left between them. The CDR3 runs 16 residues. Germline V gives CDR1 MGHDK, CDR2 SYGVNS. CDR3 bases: TGTGCCAGCAGTGAATTAGGGGGAGTCGGATTCTACGAGCAGTACTTC. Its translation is CASSELGGVGFYEQYF.

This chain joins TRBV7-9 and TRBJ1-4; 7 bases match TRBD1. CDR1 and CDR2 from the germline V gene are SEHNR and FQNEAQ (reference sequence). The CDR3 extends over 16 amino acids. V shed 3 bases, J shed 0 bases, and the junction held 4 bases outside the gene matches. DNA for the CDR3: TGTGCCAGCAGCTTTACAGGGGATTCAACTAATGAAAAACTGTTTTTT. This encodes CASSFTGDSTNEKLFF.

The CDR3 DNA is TGCAGCGTTGGGGCACAGACGATCCAAGAGACCCAGTACTTC. Translation gives CSVGAQTIQETQYF. The rearrangement links TRBV29-1 to TRBJ2-5; unclear D gene. The CDR3 consists of 14 residues. V was pared by 4 bases and J by 1 base, with 13 bases between. The germline CDR1 and CDR2 sequences are SQVTM and ANQGSEA.

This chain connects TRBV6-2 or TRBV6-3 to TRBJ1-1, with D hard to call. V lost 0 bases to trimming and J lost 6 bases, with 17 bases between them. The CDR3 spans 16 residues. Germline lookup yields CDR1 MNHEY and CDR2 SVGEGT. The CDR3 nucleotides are TGTGCCAGCAGTTACTCGGCACATTCCCAAACGCCTGAAGCTTTCTTT. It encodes CASSYSAHSQTPEAFF.

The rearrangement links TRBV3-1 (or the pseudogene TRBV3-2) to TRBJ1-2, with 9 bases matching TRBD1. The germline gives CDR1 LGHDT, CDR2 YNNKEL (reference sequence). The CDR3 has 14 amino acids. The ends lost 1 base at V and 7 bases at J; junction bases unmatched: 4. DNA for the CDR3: TGTGCCAGCAGCCAAGCACAGGGGGCGGGTGGCTACACCTTC. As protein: CASSQAQGAGGYTF.

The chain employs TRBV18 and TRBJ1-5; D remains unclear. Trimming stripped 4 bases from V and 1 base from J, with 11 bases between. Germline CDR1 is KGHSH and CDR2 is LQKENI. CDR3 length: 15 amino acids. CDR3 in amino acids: CASSQEVSSNQPQHF. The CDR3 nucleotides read TGTGCCAGCTCACAAGAGGTTTCGAGCAATCAGCCCCAGCATTTT.